The 25 T cell receptor beta chains listed next were all sequenced from one sample in a study of neurological immune-mediated disorders. TCRdb ran MiXCR on the 5' RACE reads and lists one entry per CDR3 protein. The repertoire holds 20,000 to 30,000 distinct CDR3 sequences, with around an eighth as singletons. Sequencing used PBMCs. These receptors were obtained from a middle-aged woman with HTLV-1-associated myelopathy (HAM/TSP).

This clonotype was found many times. The rearrangement links TRBV5-1 to TRBJ2-1; 8 bases map to TRBD2. The CDR3 covers 15 residues. The germline CDR1 and CDR2 sequences are SGHRS and YFSETQ. V lost 4 bases, J lost 0 bases, and 3 bases stayed unmatched. The CDR3 region is CASSNSGDSYNEQFF. The CDR3 nucleotides are TGCGCCAGCAGCAATAGCGGGGACTCCTACAATGAGCAGTTCTTC.

There are many counts of this clonotype. The chain employs TRBV29-1 and TRBJ2-1; D call uncertain. Germline values: CDR1 SQVTM, CDR2 ANQGSEA. The CDR3 is made up of 11 amino acids. V was trimmed by 3 bases and J by 3 bases, leaving 3 bases between them. This CDR3 reads CSVDDYNEQFF. CDR3 DNA: TGCAGCGTTGACGACTACAATGAGCAGTTCTTC.

This clonotype was found many times. This chain links TRBV28 with TRBJ1-5; D perhaps matches TRBD1 (5 bases). Germline CDR1 MDHEN, CDR2 SYDVKM. The ends were cut back, 6 bases at V and 3 bases at J, with 12 bases in the middle. There are 14 residues in the CDR3. The CDR3 bases are TGTGCCAGCAGGTTGACAGAGATCAATCAGCCCCAGCATTTT. It translates to CASRLTEINQPQHF.

The chain combines TRBV19 with TRBJ1-1; D not certain. Trimming shortened V by 5 bases and J by 1 base, and 5 bases separated the two germline ends. The CDR3 spans 12 residues. Germline values: CDR1 LNHDA, CDR2 SQIVND (reference sequence). The CDR3 bases are TGTGCCAGTAGTTTGGAGAACACTGAAGCTTTCTTT. Translated, it gives CASSLENTEAFF.

V and J are TRBV12-3 or TRBV12-4 and TRBJ2-3; tentative D call: TRBD1 (6 bases). The CDR3 is 14 amino acids. Trimming took off 6 bases at V and 4 bases at J, with 14 bases between the two ends. The CDR3 spells CASRYRVMADTQYF. The CDR3 DNA follows: TGTGCCAGCAGATACAGGGTGATGGCAGATACGCAGTATTTT.

Ten or more counts support this clonotype. The V call is TRBV6-1, the J call TRBJ2-1; D possibly uses TRBD1 or TRBD2 (6 bases each). Trimming took off 7 bases at V and 10 bases at J, with 20 bases between the two ends. CDR1 is MNHNS, CDR2 SASEGT, per germline. The CDR3 has 14 residues. This CDR3 reads CASNSPGAKKEQFF. As DNA, the CDR3 is TGTGCCAGCAACTCCCCGGGGGCGAAGAAGGAGCAGTTCTTC.

Many counts were recorded for this clonotype. This rearrangement joins TRBV7-9 to TRBJ2-6; D not certain. Germline V CDR1 and CDR2: SEHNR, FQNEAQ (reference sequence). The V and J ends lost 4 bases and 2 bases respectively, with 9 bases between them. CDR3 length: 15 residues. The CDR3 region is CASSSERTGANVLTF. Written as DNA, the CDR3 is TGTGCCAGCAGCTCTGAAAGAACTGGGGCCAACGTCCTGACTTTC.

This clonotype was recorded at least ten times. This chain joins TRBV7-3 and TRBJ1-1; no clear D gene. This CDR3 is built from 15 residues. Deletions cut 4 bases from V and 6 bases from J, with 18 bases between. Germline loops: CDR1 SGHTA, CDR2 FQGTGA. CDR3 bases: TGTGCCAGCAGCTGGGCCTCGTCCGGGTTGGCTGAAGCTTTCTTT. This codes for CASSWASSGLAEAFF. The variable domain in full, with the rest retrieved from reference TRBV7-3 and TRBJ1-1, is GAGVSQTPSNKVTEKGKYVELRCDPISGHTALYWYRQSLGQGPEFLIYFQGTGAADDSGLPNDRFFAVRPEGSVSTLKIQRTERGDSAVYLCASSWASSGLAEAFFGQGTRLTVV.

This clonotype was picked up many times. The V gene is TRBV5-1, the J gene TRBJ2-1; 10 nucleotides match TRBD1. V dropped 3 bases and J dropped 7; count of bases not matched to a gene: 7. Germline CDR1 SGHRS, CDR2 YFSETQ. CDR3 length: 15 residues. The CDR3 sequence is CASSWGQGLRNEQFF. The DNA of the CDR3 is TGCGCCAGCAGCTGGGGACAGGGGTTAAGGAATGAGCAGTTCTTC.

The chain couples TRBV5-1 to TRBJ1-1; D remains unclear. Trimming shortened V by 3 bases and J by 14 bases, and 17 bases separated the two germline ends. This CDR3 contains 12 residues. Germline CDR1 SGHRS, CDR2 YFSETQ. Here the CDR3 DNA reads TGCGCCAGCAGCTCCGCAGTCGGTGAATCCTTCTTT. Its translation is CASSSAVGESFF. Full variable domain (rest looked up from reference TRBV5-1 and TRBJ1-1): KAGVTQTPRYLIKTRGQQVTLSCSPISGHRSVSWYQQTPGQGLQFLFEYFSETQRNKGNFPGRFSGRQFSNSRSEMNVSTLELGDSALYLCASSSAVGESFFGQGTRLTVV.

V usage is TRBV5-1 and J usage is TRBJ2-2; 11 positions match TRBD1. The V gene's germline CDR1 is SGHRS and CDR2 YFSETQ. The CDR3 has 16 residues. J was trimmed by 3 bases and V by 7 bases; bases with no gene match: 8. CDR3 region: CASCWTGGADTGELFF. CDR3 in DNA: TGCGCCAGCTGCTGGACAGGGGGCGCGGACACCGGGGAGCTGTTTTTT.

This clonotype is a singleton in its sample. At one end the junction does not follow the germline gene, possibly because of a read error. V gene TRBV24-1 combines with J gene TRBJ2-1; 8 bases match TRBD2. Germline CDR1 reads KGHDR; CDR2 reads SFDVKD. This CDR3 region has 20 residues. CDR3 DNA sequence: TGTGCCACCAGTGACCCCTCCCAGGGAGCGGGGGACCCTCCCTACAATGAGCATTTCTTC. It yields the protein CATSDPSQGAGDPPYNEHFF.

This chain joins TRBV3-1 and TRBJ2-5; no clear D gene. The CDR3 length is 11 residues. Looked up from germline, CDR1 is LGHDT and CDR2 is YNNKEL (reference sequence). The CDR3 nucleotides read TGTTCCTGCATAGGGTCCGAGACCCAGTACTTC. Translated, it gives CSCIGSETQYF.

This clonotype was picked up many times. The CDR3 region has the DNA TGCGCCAGCAGCCTACAGCGCTACGAGCAGTACTTC. It codes for CASSLQRYEQYF. The chain joins TRBV5-1 to TRBJ2-7; D not certain. Germline V gene lookup returns CDR1 SGHRS and CDR2 YFSETQ. The CDR3 covers 12 residues. V lost 4 bases to trimming and J lost 3 bases, with 8 bases between them.

This clonotype was seen many times. The chain is built from TRBV5-1 and TRBJ1-1; TRBD1 agrees at 7 bases. Germline CDR1 and CDR2: SGHRS and YFSETQ. After removal of 0 bases from V and 7 bases from J, the junction contained 3 bases not matched to a gene. CDR3 length equals 13 residues. CDR3 coding DNA: TGCGCCAGCAGCTTGGGGAGGGACAGTGAAGCTTTCTTT. This sequence encodes CASSLGRDSEAFF.

This clonotype has at least ten counts. This chain joins TRBV24-1 and TRBJ2-3; the D gene could be TRBD1 or TRBD2 (5 bases each). Trimming left V 10 bases short and J 2 bases short, with 9 bases between. CDR1 and CDR2 from the germline V gene are KGHDR and SFDVKD. The CDR3 extends over 12 amino acids. CDR3 protein: CATMGDTDTQYF. The CDR3 bases are TGTGCCACAATGGGGGACACAGATACGCAGTATTTT.

In its sample, this clonotype was seen many times. The rearrangement joins TRBV6-6 to TRBJ1-4, with 7 positions matching TRBD1. V was clipped by 6 bases and J by 5 bases; unmatched bases: 6. The CDR3 has 14 residues. Looked up from germline, CDR1 is MNHNY and CDR2 is SVGAGI (reference sequence). CDR3 coding DNA: TGTGCCAGCAGGTTTGACAGGGTAAATGAAAAACTGTTTTTT. Translated: CASRFDRVNEKLFF.

This clonotype has a count of ten or more. The CDR3 coding sequence is TGTGCCACCAGTGATTTGACCCAGGTAGATACGCAGTATTTT. Its translation: CATSDLTQVDTQYF. V is TRBV24-1 and J is TRBJ2-3; no clear D. Germline V gene data show CDR1 as KGHDR and CDR2 as SFDVKD. This CDR3 has 14 amino acids. Trimming stripped 0 bases from V and 5 bases from J, with 8 bases between.

Many counts were recorded for this clonotype. The chain employs TRBV9 and TRBJ1-5; a weak D match, TRBD1 (6 bases). From germline, CDR1 is SGDLS and CDR2 YYNGEE. The CDR3 spans 13 residues. V dropped 5 bases and J dropped 7 bases, with 13 bases sitting between them. DNA for the CDR3: TGTGCCAGCAGGGGAAGGGGGTGGCAGCCCCAGCATTTT. Its protein is CASRGRGWQPQHF.

Ten or more counts support this clonotype. The gene calls are TRBV24-1 and TRBJ1-2; TRBD1 aligns across 9 bases. V trimming: 3 bases; J trimming: 2 bases; junction bases outside the gene matches: 6. Germline CDR1 is KGHDR and CDR2 is SFDVKD. CDR3 length: 16 amino acids. This CDR3 reads CATSDEDRGGNYGYTF. CDR3 bases: TGTGCCACCAGTGATGAGGACAGGGGAGGGAACTATGGCTACACCTTC.

This clonotype was counted at least ten times. This chain uses TRBV4-1 with TRBJ2-1; 12 positions agree with TRBD2. The junction had 11 bases not matched to a gene; V was cut back by 4 bases and J by 7 bases. Germline CDR1 and CDR2: MGHRA and YSYEKL. This CDR3 has 17 residues. DNA of the CDR3: TGCGCCAGCAGCCGAGGAGGACTAGCGGGGTTGGGGAATGAGCAGTTCTTC. Amino acids: CASSRGGLAGLGNEQFF.

This clonotype was detected ten times or more. The chain joins TRBV20-1 to TRBJ2-1, with D uncertain. Trimming stripped 7 bases from V and 0 bases from J, with 4 bases between. Germline CDR1 and CDR2: DFQATT and SNEGSKA (reference sequence). CDR3 length: 11 residues. The CDR3 region is CSVSSYNEQFF. CDR3 in DNA: TGCAGTGTCTCCTCCTACAATGAGCAGTTCTTC.

This clonotype was seen many times. J is TRBJ2-3 and V is TRBV20-1; 13 bases map to TRBD2. The germline CDR1 and CDR2 sequences are DFQATT and SNEGSKA (reference sequence). This CDR3 is built from 16 residues. V was clipped by 0 bases and J by 6 bases; unmatched bases: 6. CDR3 in DNA: TGCAGTGCTAGAGACCGACTAGCGGGGGGCAGGGATACGCAGTATTTT. It is translated as CSARDRLAGGRDTQYF.

In this sample, this clonotype turned up many times. The gene calls are TRBV7-2 and TRBJ2-3; 10 bases fit TRBD1. Unmatched junction bases numbered 8, after V lost 10 bases and J lost 4 bases. Germline CDR1 reads SGHTA; CDR2 reads FQGNSA. The CDR3 loop spans 14 amino acids. CDR3 protein: CATSRDRGADTQYF. The CDR3 nucleotides read TGTGCCACCTCCCGGGACAGGGGTGCAGATACGCAGTATTTT.

This clonotype showed up many times. The V call is TRBV5-1, the J call TRBJ1-1; D remains unclear. The CDR3 has 16 amino acids. Germline lookup yields CDR1 SGHRS and CDR2 YFSETQ. The V and J ends lost 4 bases and 1 base respectively, with 17 bases between them. The CDR3: CASSPDPRAKNTEAFF. The CDR3 nucleotides are TGCGCCAGCAGCCCCGACCCCCGGGCTAAGAACACTGAAGCTTTCTTT.